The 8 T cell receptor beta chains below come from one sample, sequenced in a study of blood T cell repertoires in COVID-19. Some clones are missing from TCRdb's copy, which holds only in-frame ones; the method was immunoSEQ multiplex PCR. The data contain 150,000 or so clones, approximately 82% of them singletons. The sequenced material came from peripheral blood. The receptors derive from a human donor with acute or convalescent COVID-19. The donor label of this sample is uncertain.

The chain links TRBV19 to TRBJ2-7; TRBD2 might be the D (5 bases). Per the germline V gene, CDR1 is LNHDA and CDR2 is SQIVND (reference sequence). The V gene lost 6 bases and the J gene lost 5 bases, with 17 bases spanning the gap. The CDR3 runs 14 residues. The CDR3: CASSPRAPRDEQYF. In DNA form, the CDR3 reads TGTGCCAGTAGCCCCCGGGCGCCGAGGGACGAGCAGTACTTC. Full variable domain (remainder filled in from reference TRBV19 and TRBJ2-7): DGGITQSPKYLFRKEGQNVTLSCEQNLNHDAMYWYRQDPGQGLRLIYYSQIVNDFQKGDIAEGYSVSREKKESFPLTVTSAQKNPTAFYLCASSPRAPRDEQYFGPGTRLTVT.

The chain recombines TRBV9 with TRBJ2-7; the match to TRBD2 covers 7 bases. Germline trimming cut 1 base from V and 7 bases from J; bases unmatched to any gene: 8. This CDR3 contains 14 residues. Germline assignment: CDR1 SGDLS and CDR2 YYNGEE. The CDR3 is CASSVWEGDGEQYF. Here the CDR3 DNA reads TGTGCCAGCAGCGTATGGGAGGGCGACGGGGAGCAGTACTTC.

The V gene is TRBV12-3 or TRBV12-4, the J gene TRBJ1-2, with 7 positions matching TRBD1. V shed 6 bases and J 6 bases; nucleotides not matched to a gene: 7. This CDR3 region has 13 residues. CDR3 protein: CASSRQGWDGYTF. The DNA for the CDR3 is TGTGCCAGCAGCAGACAGGGATGGGATGGCTACACCTTC.

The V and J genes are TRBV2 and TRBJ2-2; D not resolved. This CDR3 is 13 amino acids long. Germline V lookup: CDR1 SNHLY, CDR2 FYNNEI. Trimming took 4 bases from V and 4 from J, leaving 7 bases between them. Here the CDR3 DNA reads TGTGCCAGCAGTGTAGCACTCACCGGGGAGCTGTTTTTT. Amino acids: CASSVALTGELFF.

CDR3 coding DNA: TGTGCCAGTAGTATCCCCGGGGGGGACCTGGCCAAAAACATTCAGTACTTC. Amino acid sequence: CASSIPGGDLAKNIQYF. The rearrangement links TRBV19 to TRBJ2-4, with 8 bases aligning to TRBD2. This CDR3 is built from 17 residues. V shed 3 bases and J 1 base; nucleotides not matched to a gene: 8. Germline CDR1 is LNHDA and CDR2 is SQIVND (reference sequence).

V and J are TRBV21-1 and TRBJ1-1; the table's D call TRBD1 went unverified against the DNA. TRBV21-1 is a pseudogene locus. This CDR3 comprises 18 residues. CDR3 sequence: CASSKGGTGGIGYTEAFF. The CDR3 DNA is TGTGCCAGCAGCAAAGGAGGGACAGGGGGAATAGGGTACACTGAAGCTTTCTTT.

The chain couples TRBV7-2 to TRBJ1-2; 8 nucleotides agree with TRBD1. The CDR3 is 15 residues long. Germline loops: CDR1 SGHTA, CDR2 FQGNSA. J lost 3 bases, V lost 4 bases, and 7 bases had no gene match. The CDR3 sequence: CASSSYRGRDYGYTF. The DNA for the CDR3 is TGTGCCAGCAGCTCCTACAGGGGGAGGGACTATGGCTACACCTTC. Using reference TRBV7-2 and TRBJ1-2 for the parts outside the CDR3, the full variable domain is GAGVSQSPSNKVTEKGKDVELRCDPISGHTALYWYRQSLGQGLEFLIYFQGNSAPDKSGLPSDRFSAERTGGSVSTLTIQRTQQEDSAVYLCASSSYRGRDYGYTFGSGTRLTVV.

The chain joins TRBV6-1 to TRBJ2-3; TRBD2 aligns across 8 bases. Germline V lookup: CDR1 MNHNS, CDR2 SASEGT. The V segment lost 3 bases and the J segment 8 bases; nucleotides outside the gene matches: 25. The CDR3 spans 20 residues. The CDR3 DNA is TGTGCCAGCAGTGAGGCCGTTGGGATGGTAGCGGGGTTCCCTCGCCCTACGCAGTATTTT. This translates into CASSEAVGMVAGFPRPTQYF.